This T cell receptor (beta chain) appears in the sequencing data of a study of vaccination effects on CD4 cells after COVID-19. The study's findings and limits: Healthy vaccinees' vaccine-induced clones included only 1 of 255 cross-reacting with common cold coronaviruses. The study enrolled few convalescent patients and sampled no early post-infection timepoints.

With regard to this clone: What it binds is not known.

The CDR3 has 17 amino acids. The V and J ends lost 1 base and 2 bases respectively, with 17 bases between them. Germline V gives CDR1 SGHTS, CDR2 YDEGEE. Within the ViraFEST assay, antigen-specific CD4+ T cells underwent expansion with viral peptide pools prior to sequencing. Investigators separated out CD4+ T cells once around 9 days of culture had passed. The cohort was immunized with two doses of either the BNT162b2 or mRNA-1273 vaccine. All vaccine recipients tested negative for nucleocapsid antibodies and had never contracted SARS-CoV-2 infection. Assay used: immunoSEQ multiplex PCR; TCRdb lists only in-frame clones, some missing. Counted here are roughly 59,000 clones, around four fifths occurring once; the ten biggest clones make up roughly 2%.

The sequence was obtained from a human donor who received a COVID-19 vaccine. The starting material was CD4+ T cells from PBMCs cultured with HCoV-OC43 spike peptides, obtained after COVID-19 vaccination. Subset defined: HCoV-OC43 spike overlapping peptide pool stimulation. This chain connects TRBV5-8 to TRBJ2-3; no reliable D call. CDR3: CASSLLERISFTDTQYF. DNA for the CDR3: TGTGCCAGCAGCTTGCTCGAACGTATTAGTTTCACAGATACGCAGTATTTT.